A single sample is the source of the 15 T cell receptor beta chains below, sequenced in a study of T cell responses to AZD1222 COVID-19 vaccine. The protocol was immunoSEQ multiplex PCR, while the TCRdb copy is restricted to in-frame clones and leaves out a portion. The data show tens of thousands of clones, nearly 90% seen once. Sequenced here: peripheral blood, sampled 28 days after the second AZD1222 dose. Every receptor here comes from an adult who received the AZD1222 COVID-19 vaccine.

The chain combines TRBV19 with TRBJ2-5; 10 nucleotides match TRBD1. The CDR3 contains 16 residues. J was trimmed by 5 bases and V by 5 bases; bases with no gene match: 11. Germline V gene data show CDR1 as LNHDA and CDR2 as SQIVND (reference sequence). For the CDR3, the DNA is TGTGCCAGTAGTGCTCCGACAGGGGGCGCGGGGGAGACCCAGTACTTC. Translated, it gives CASSAPTGGAGETQYF.

The V call is TRBV11-3, the J call TRBJ1-2, with a tentative D call TRBD1 (5 bases). The length of the CDR3 is 15 residues. Germline V CDR1 and CDR2: SGHNT, YENEEA. The V and J ends lost 5 bases and 2 bases respectively, with 15 bases between them. The CDR3 DNA reads TGTGCCAGCAGCAATGAGGGGCCACCCAACTATGGCTACACCTTC. This gives the protein CASSNEGPPNYGYTF.

V usage is TRBV6-5 and J usage is TRBJ1-5; D unclear. Germline values: CDR1 MNHEY, CDR2 SVGAGI. V was trimmed by 5 bases and J by 6 bases, leaving 8 bases between them. The CDR3 totals 12 residues. DNA of the CDR3: TGTGCCAGCAGTCCCCATCGTCAGCCCCAGCATTTT. This codes for CASSPHRQPQHF.

The chain is built from TRBV11-2 and TRBJ1-2; 8 bases are a match to TRBD1. Losses at the gene ends were 3 bases for V and 2 bases for J; bases not matched to a gene: 11. CDR1 is SGHAT and CDR2 is FQNNGV in the germline V gene. The CDR3 runs 17 residues. The CDR3 DNA is TGTGCCAGCAGCTTTGGACAGGGTCCAGGGTTGAACTATGGCTACACCTTC. Protein product: CASSFGQGPGLNYGYTF. The whole variable domain, remainder taken from reference TRBV11-2 and TRBJ1-2, is EAGVAQSPRYKIIEKRQSVAFWCNPISGHATLYWYQQILGQGPKLLIQFQNNGVVDDSQLPKDRFSAERLKGVDSTLKIQPAKLEDSAVYLCASSFGQGPGLNYGYTFGSGTRLTVV.

In this sample, this clone turned up once. The chain uses TRBV10-3 and TRBJ2-7, with D perhaps given as TRBD1 or TRBD2 (5 bases each). Trimming stripped 0 bases from V and 9 bases from J, with 21 bases between. Germline CDR1 and CDR2: ENHRY and SYGVKD. This CDR3 spans 16 amino acids. CDR3 amino acids: CAISESISPARAGQYF. CDR3 nucleotide sequence: TGTGCCATCAGTGAGTCTATTTCCCCGGCCAGGGCGGGGCAGTACTTC.

The chain couples TRBV11-3 to TRBJ2-7, with 12 bases lining up with TRBD2. Germline V gives CDR1 SGHNT, CDR2 YENEEA. CDR3 length: 15 residues. With 5 bases clipped from V and 5 bases from J, the junction kept 7 bases outside the gene matches. CDR3 in DNA: TGTGCCAGCAGCCCCGCGGGACTAGCGGGCCACGAGCAGTACGTC. This gives the protein CASSPAGLAGHEQYV.

This chain connects TRBV6-5 to TRBJ2-3; 11 nucleotides match TRBD2. In germline, CDR1 is MNHEY, CDR2 SVGAGI. The length of the CDR3 is 16 residues. Losses at the gene ends were 4 bases for V and 1 base for J; bases not matched to a gene: 4. CDR3: CASSFTSGGRTDTQYF. The CDR3 DNA reads TGTGCCAGCAGTTTCACTAGCGGGGGACGCACAGATACGCAGTATTTT.

The chain combines TRBV6-5 with TRBJ2-6; no clear D gene. This CDR3 is built from 12 residues. Germline V gene data show CDR1 as MNHEY and CDR2 as SVGAGI. Between the trimmed V and J ends, which lost 5 bases and 2 bases, there was a span of 1 base. The CDR3 loop is CASSPGANVLTF. The CDR3 coding sequence is TGTGCCAGCAGTCCTGGGGCCAACGTCCTGACTTTC.

This rearrangement joins TRBV9 to TRBJ1-6, with D tentatively TRBD1 (6 bases). The ends were cut back, 4 bases at V and 0 bases at J, with 23 bases in the middle. There are 20 residues in the CDR3. Germline V gene data show CDR1 as SGDLS and CDR2 as YYNGEE. CDR3 loop: CASSPLGGGPGSSYNSPLHF. Here the CDR3 DNA reads TGTGCCAGCAGCCCCTTGGGGGGGGGCCCGGGAAGCTCCTATAATTCACCCCTCCACTTT.

This clone was found once. The rearrangement uses TRBV27 and TRBJ2-2; no firm D call. The V gene's germline CDR1 is MNHEY and CDR2 SMNVEV (reference sequence). V was shortened by 7 bases and J by 4 bases, with 16 bases between the two germline ends. This CDR3 has 15 amino acids. Here the CDR3 reads CASTAWTGPTGELFF. CDR3 DNA sequence: TGTGCCAGCACCGCCTGGACGGGCCCCACCGGGGAGCTGTTTTTT.

The chain couples TRBV5-5 to TRBJ1-4, with TRBD1 matching 11 bases. This CDR3 is built from 15 residues. Germline loops: CDR1 SGHKS, CDR2 YYEKEE (reference sequence). The trim removed 4 bases at V and 7 bases at J, leaving 6 bases unmatched. CDR3 sequence: CASSRTGTGGEKLFF. CDR3 nucleotide sequence: TGTGCCAGCAGCCGTACCGGGACAGGGGGTGAAAAACTGTTTTTT. Full variable domain (rest looked up from reference TRBV5-5 and TRBJ1-4): DAGVTQSPTHLIKTRGQQVTLRCSPISGHKSVSWYQQVLGQGPQFIFQYYEKEERGRGNFPDRFSARQFPNYSSELNVNALLLGDSALYLCASSRTGTGGEKLFFGSGTQLSVL.

The rearrangement uses TRBV10-1 and TRBJ2-3; D gene uncertain. Germline assignment: CDR1 WNHNN and CDR2 SYGVQD (reference sequence). This CDR3 comprises 18 residues. Trimming cost V 6 bases and J 1 base, with 23 bases left between them. In DNA form, the CDR3 reads TGCGCCAGCAGCTACCTAGGACGGGCGGAAGGTGGCACAGATACGCAGTATTTT. Translating it yields CASSYLGRAEGGTDTQYF.

V and J are TRBV7-6 and TRBJ2-7; 7 nucleotides match TRBD2. The CDR3 has 15 residues. The germline gives CDR1 SGHVS, CDR2 FNYEAQ. V trimming: 5 bases; J trimming: 2 bases; junction bases outside the gene matches: 9. The CDR3 coding sequence is TGTGCCAGCAGCCCCAGGGTAGCGGGCCCCTACGAGCAGTACTTC. Residues: CASSPRVAGPYEQYF.

This chain uses TRBV6-5 with TRBJ1-4, with D hard to call. Between the trimmed V and J ends, which lost 5 bases and 1 base, there was a span of 11 bases. CDR3 length equals 15 residues. Germline-derived CDR1 and CDR2 are MNHEY and SVGAGI. CDR3 sequence reads: CASSRQLRTNEKLFF. As DNA, the CDR3 is TGTGCCAGCAGTCGCCAACTTAGAACTAATGAAAAACTGTTTTTT.

The chain combines TRBV2 with TRBJ1-5; TRBD1 is a possible D gene (6 bases). V lost 2 bases and J lost 9, with 17 bases in between. Germline assignment: CDR1 SNHLY and CDR2 FYNNEI. The CDR3 consists of 15 residues. CDR3: CASSEWGAGSRPQHF. CDR3 DNA sequence: TGTGCCAGCAGTGAATGGGGGGCAGGGTCTAGGCCCCAGCATTTT. Drawing the rest from reference TRBV2 and TRBJ1-5, the complete variable domain is EPEVTQTPSHQVTQMGQEVILRCVPISNHLYFYWYRQILGQKVEFLVSFYNNEISEKSEIFDDQFSVERPDGSNFTLKIRSTKLEDSAMYFCASSEWGAGSRPQHFGDGTRLSIL.